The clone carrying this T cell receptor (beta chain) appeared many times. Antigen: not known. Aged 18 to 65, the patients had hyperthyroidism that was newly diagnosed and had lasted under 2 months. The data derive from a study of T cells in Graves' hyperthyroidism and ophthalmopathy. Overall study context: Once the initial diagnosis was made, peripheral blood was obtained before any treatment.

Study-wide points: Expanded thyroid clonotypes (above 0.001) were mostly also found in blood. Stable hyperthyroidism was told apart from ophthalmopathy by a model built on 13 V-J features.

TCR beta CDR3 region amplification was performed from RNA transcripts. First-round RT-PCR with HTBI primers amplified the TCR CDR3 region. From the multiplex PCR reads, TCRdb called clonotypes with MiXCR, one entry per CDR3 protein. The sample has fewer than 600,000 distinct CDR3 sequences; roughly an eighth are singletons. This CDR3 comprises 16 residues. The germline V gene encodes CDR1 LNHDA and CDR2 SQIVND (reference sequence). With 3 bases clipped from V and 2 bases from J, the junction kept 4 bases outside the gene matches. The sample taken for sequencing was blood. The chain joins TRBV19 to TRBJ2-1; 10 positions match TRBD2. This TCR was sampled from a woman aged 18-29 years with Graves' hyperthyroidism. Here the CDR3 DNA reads TGTGCCAGTAGTATTCTAACTAGCGGGACCTACAATGAGCAGTTCTTC. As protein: CASSILTSGTYNEQFF.